This T cell receptor beta chain appears in the sequencing data of a study of T cells in Graves' hyperthyroidism and ophthalmopathy. Regarding the study as a whole: Stable hyperthyroidism was separated from ophthalmopathy by a model based on 13 V-J features.

Researchers took RNA transcripts and amplified the TCR beta CDR3 regions from them. With the HTBI primer set, the TCR CDR3 went through a first round of RT-PCR. TCRdb passed the multiplex PCR reads through MiXCR, listing each CDR3 protein once. The sample yields 300,000 or so distinct CDR3 sequences, roughly a fifth seen once. This clonotype was seen at least ten times. No antigen is known for it. This CDR3 contains 15 residues. V was trimmed by 5 bases and J by 0 bases, leaving 11 bases between them. Per the germline V gene, CDR1 is LGHDT and CDR2 is YNNKEL (reference sequence). Diagnosis of hyperthyroidism was new in patients aged 18 to 65, and its duration was under 2 months. Each 10 ml fresh peripheral blood draw supplied the PBMCs.

V and J are TRBV3-1 and TRBJ2-1; possibly TRBD2 for D (5 bases). Sequencing used blood. The receptor was derived from a woman between 50 and 59 years old with Graves' hyperthyroidism. CDR3 sequence reads: CASSFLGSSYNEQFF. For the CDR3, the DNA is TGTGCCAGCAGCTTCTTAGGGAGCTCCTACAATGAGCAGTTCTTC.